The T cell receptor (beta chain) under discussion was sequenced for a study of blood T cell repertoires in COVID-19. Germline assignment: CDR1 GTSNPN and CDR2 SVGIG (reference sequence). V was clipped by 6 bases and J by 3 bases, with 18 bases between them. The CDR3 has 14 amino acids. Repertoires were generated with immunoSEQ multiplex PCR, while TCRdb's copy carries only in-frame clones and drops some. The sample comprises approximately 200,000 clones, about 86% of which are singletons, and about 1.3% rests with the top ten. This receptor was obtained from a woman aged 40-49 years with acute COVID-19. Input material: PBMCs or T cells enriched from blood (not recorded which). The chain employs TRBV30 and TRBJ2-7; TRBD2 is a possible D gene (5 bases). In DNA, the CDR3 is TGTGCCTGTGCCGAGGGCGCGATGGTCTACGAGCAGTACTTC. Translated: CACAEGAMVYEQYF.